This T cell receptor beta chain was captured by sequencing in a study of shared clonotypes between healthy human individuals (dated by TCRdb to 2018 to 2021). At the level of the whole study: The cohort comprised two women and three men aged 18 to 49 years. Per donor, three plates each were used for CD4 naive and CD4 memory, two for CD8 naive, and one for CD8 memory. To estimate repertoire size and how much clonotype sharing occurs between individuals, the study deeply sequenced the blood TCR repertoires of roughly 5 healthy adults. Different laboratories and diverse techniques were used to prepare libraries and sequence TCR repertoires, to increase sequencing depth and limit assay-specific biases. Per donor, leukapheresis produced somewhere between about 0.94 and 10 billion PBMCs. On the study overall, not on this receptor specifically: Estimated clonotype richness was generally larger for naive than for memory subsets. Rarefaction of sorted-subset datasets indicated incomplete sequencing despite the large sequencing depth. Sampling was restricted to blood, and TCR repertoires in tissues likely differ from the TCR repertoires found in blood. Clonotypes shared by all four sorted-subset donors showed higher generation probabilities than non-shared clonotypes. The small number of donors limited the genetic and exposure-history diversity represented. Across a few donors, approximately 5% of naive CD4, roughly 3.5% of naive CD8, about 2.3% of memory CD4, and 0.4% of memory CD8 clonotypes were shared. Pairwise subsampling indicated that sequencing depth was expected to affect the degree of clonotype sharing among donors.

As encoded in the germline V gene, CDR1 is MNHEY while CDR2 is SVGAGI. The V end gives up 2 bases and the J end 8 bases, leaving 3 bases in the junction not matched to a gene. Counted from cysteine to phenylalanine, this CDR3 has 13 amino acids. Just the 39-base CDR3 DNA is kept, in frame starting at base 1. The donors were healthy, HIV-negative adults who had no recently reported acute infections or vaccinations. All donors were Caucasian adults living in Nashville, Tennessee, USA. CD4+ T cells were enriched by magnetic negative selection; naive cells were then positively selected on CD45RA, and the negative fraction formed the memory subset. Blood was collected by leukapheresis, and PBMCs were isolated by Ficoll-Histopaque density gradient centrifugation and then cryopreserved in liquid nitrogen vapor phase. Analytical flow cytometry was used to check the purity and quantity of every magnetically sorted T cell population. Genomic DNA was isolated from each sorted fraction and quantified by UV absorbance on a Nanodrop 2000c.

Using the deep immunoSEQ assay, TCR CDR3 regions were amplified from genomic DNA by multiplex PCR. Extracted genomic DNA from each cell subset was spread evenly across all wells of several immunoSEQ 96-well plates, with each plate serving as a replicate. Each replicate PCR for sorted subsets received about 220 ng genomic DNA, equal to roughly 30,000 T cell genomes. Purified libraries were quantified with a Qubit 3.0 fluorometer, sized on a Bioanalyzer 2100, and re-quantified with the KAPA Library Quantification kit. Every immunoSEQ 96-well plate was sequenced on a separate single-read 150-cycle Illumina NextSeq 550 flow cell. The original pipeline was this. Because only junctional sequences without quality scores were contained in the immunoSEQ output, filtering matching that applied to full-length reads could not be performed. To assign V/J genes and CDR3, sequences were annotated against IMGT germline references using PyIR, a Python wrapper for IgBLAST v1.9. Reads were filtered out if the reads had weak V/J assignments (E-value above 1e-6), no CDR3, stop codons, out-of-frame junctions, or ambiguous translated residues. A V3J clonotype was defined by an identical inferred V gene, J gene, and CDR3 amino acid sequence. Percentage overlap between repertoires was calculated by dividing the number of shared unique clonotypes by the size of the smaller repertoire. Richness of each repertoire was evaluated using RTK rarefaction, the Chao1 estimator, and Recon v2.1 estimates of unobserved clonotypes. OLGA was used to compute generation probabilities for all TCRbeta clonotypes that the gDNA method yielded from four donors. TCRdb mirrors the immuneACCESS table, restricted to in-frame sequences. Some clones are absent from its copies; in checked studies, under half trace to an unresolved V gene, and the reason for the others is unknown. That table furnishes V, J and clone size, whereas the DNA furnished D and trimming. The sample profile shows millions of clones; more than 80% of them were found once. Jointly, the top ten make up about 0.39% of the sample.

Worth noting for this clone: Its antigen is unknown. No base quality information exists; no much larger clone differs at one position.

The TCR sequence derives from a man aged 18 to 29 in good health. Some clones in this sample may be carry-over from other donors' samples. In this chain, TRBV6-5 is recombined with TRBJ1-2, with TRBD1 matching 9 junction bases. The sequencing sample was made of naive CD4+ T cells from PBMCs. The meaning of the sample's cell subset or site label: CD45RA+ positively selected. The bases read TGTGCCAGCAGTTACGGGACAGGGAAAGGCTACACCTTC. Translation gives CASSYGTGKGYTF.